The next 17 T cell receptor beta chains were all read from a single sample in a study of blood T cell repertoires in COVID-19. Here immunoSEQ multiplex PCR was the method, and the copy in TCRdb shows in-frame clones only, minus some. Among about 180,000 clones, 70% to 90% were seen once, and the ten largest hold roughly 3%. The sequenced sample was peripheral blood. These receptors came from a man aged 60-69 years with acute or convalescent COVID-19.

The V and J genes are TRBV9 and TRBJ2-1; maybe TRBD2 (5 bases). This CDR3 has 13 residues. Germline V gene sequence: CDR1 SGDLS, CDR2 YYNGEE. The V gene lost 0 bases and the J gene lost 10 bases, with 11 bases spanning the gap. This chain's CDR3 is CASSVDPTGEQFF. CDR3 sequence (DNA): TGTGCCAGCAGCGTAGATCCCACGGGAGAGCAGTTCTTC.

The chain recombines TRBV5-5 with TRBJ2-7, with D possibly being TRBD1 (5 bases). The germline V and J ends were trimmed by 4 bases and 2 bases, with 10 bases remaining between them. Germline CDR1 SGHKS, CDR2 YYEKEE (reference sequence). The CDR3 totals 13 residues. DNA of the CDR3: TGTGCCAGCAGCCAGACAGTAGCCTACGAGCAGTACTTC. Amino acid sequence: CASSQTVAYEQYF.

The chain carries TRBV19 and TRBJ1-5; D is possibly TRBD1 (6 bases). Per germline, CDR1 LNHDA and CDR2 SQIVND (reference sequence). The CDR3 extends over 15 amino acids. V was pared by 9 bases and J by 0 bases, with 15 bases between. CDR3 residues: CASLPRDTSNQPQHF. The CDR3 DNA reads as TGTGCCAGCTTACCCCGGGACACTAGCAATCAGCCCCAGCATTTT.

The chain is built from TRBV2 and TRBJ2-7; no clear D. Between the trimmed V and J ends, which lost 6 bases and 4 bases, there was a span of 13 bases. CDR3 size: 13 residues. The germline V gene encodes CDR1 SNHLY and CDR2 FYNNEI. The CDR3 loop reads CASSALWSYEQYF. For the CDR3, the DNA is TGTGCCAGCAGCGCGCTTTGGAGTTACGAGCAGTACTTC.

The chain has TRBV2 and TRBJ2-5; TRBD2 matches 11 bases. Losses at the gene ends were 6 bases for V and 0 bases for J; bases not matched to a gene: 0. Germline V CDR1 and CDR2: SNHLY, FYNNEI. CDR3 length equals 14 residues. The CDR3 reads CASRTSGDQETQYF. CDR3 coding DNA: TGTGCCAGCAGGACTAGCGGGGACCAAGAGACCCAGTACTTC.

The gene calls are TRBV6-2 or TRBV6-3 and TRBJ2-5, with TRBD2 as a possible D gene (6 bases). This CDR3 comprises 15 residues. Germline loops: CDR1 MNHEY, CDR2 SVGEGT. V lost 3 bases, J lost 5 bases, and 16 bases lay in between. CDR3 residues: CASSYWGDSQETQYF. CDR3 DNA: TGTGCCAGCAGTTATTGGGGGGATAGTCAGGAGACCCAGTACTTC.

The J gene is TRBJ1-3, the V gene TRBV18, with unresolved D. CDR1 and CDR2 (germline): KGHSH, LQKENI. The CDR3 length is 13 residues. Trimming shortened V by 3 bases and J by 2 bases, and 5 bases separated the two germline ends. The DNA of the CDR3 is TGTGCCAGCTCACCTACTACTGGAAACACCATATATTTT. It specifies CASSPTTGNTIYF.

The rearrangement uses TRBV21-1 and TRBJ2-3; TRBD2 was called by the table and not checked on the DNA. TRBV21-1 is assigned pseudogene status. The CDR3 runs 9 residues. The CDR3 region is CASSTPQYF. The CDR3 nucleotides read TGTGCCAGCAGCACTCCGCAGTATTTT.

The chain has TRBV28 and TRBJ2-1; 11 positions agree with TRBD2. The CDR3 length is 12 residues. In germline, CDR1 is MDHEN, CDR2 SYDVKM. The V and J ends lost 8 bases and 12 bases, in that order; junction bases with no gene match: 6. The CDR3 loop reads CASRPTSGGQFF. The DNA of the CDR3 is TGTGCCAGCCGACCCACTAGCGGGGGGCAGTTCTTC.

V gene TRBV6-1 combines with J gene TRBJ2-3; 12 bases are shared with TRBD2. Germline assignment: CDR1 MNHNS and CDR2 SASEGT. The CDR3 contains 19 residues. With V trimmed by 1 base and J by 0 bases, 8 bases remained unmatched. CDR3 protein: CASSEVVGLAGTSTDTQYF. The CDR3, as DNA: TGTGCCAGCAGTGAAGTGGTAGGACTAGCGGGAACTAGCACAGATACGCAGTATTTT.

CDR3 bases: TGTGCCAGCAGCTTAACCGACAGGCCGAATTCACCCCTCCACTTT. Encoded protein: CASSLTDRPNSPLHF. This sequence joins TRBV7-3 and TRBJ1-6, with a possible D match to TRBD1 (6 bases). V lost 0 bases and J lost 7, with 10 bases in between. CDR1 is SGHTA and CDR2 is FQGTGA in the germline V gene. The CDR3 consists of 15 residues.

The V gene is TRBV27, the J gene TRBJ1-3; 9 bases align to TRBD1. Germline CDR1 and CDR2: MNHEY and SMNVEV (reference sequence). With V trimmed by 6 bases and J by 4 bases, 4 bases remained unmatched. This CDR3 has 14 residues. The CDR3 sequence is CASRAQGAGNTIYF. The DNA of the CDR3 is TGTGCCAGCAGGGCACAGGGGGCGGGAAACACCATATATTTT.

This clone was picked up a small number of times. The chain recombines TRBV7-9 with TRBJ1-3; tentative D call: TRBD1 (5 bases). Germline V gives CDR1 SEHNR, CDR2 FQNEAQ (reference sequence). Trimming stripped 5 bases from V and 0 bases from J, with 8 bases between. This CDR3 contains 14 residues. DNA of the CDR3: TGTGCCAGCAGCCCCGGGGGCTCTGGAAACACCATATATTTT. Its protein is CASSPGGSGNTIYF.

This clone was detected a few times. The chain links TRBV12-5 to TRBJ2-7; D gene ambiguous. Per germline, CDR1 LGHNT and CDR2 FRNRAP. V lost 5 bases and J lost 3, with 5 bases in between. This CDR3 is built from 11 residues. The CDR3 sequence is CASGGLYEQYF. The CDR3 DNA sequence: TGTGCTAGTGGTGGCCTCTACGAGCAGTACTTC.

This clone was seen only a few times. The chain couples TRBV9 to TRBJ2-5, with a tentative D call TRBD1 (5 bases). This CDR3 is built from 14 residues. From germline, CDR1 is SGDLS and CDR2 YYNGEE. Trimming shortened V by 0 bases and J by 5 bases, and 11 bases separated the two germline ends. CDR3 coding DNA: TGTGCCAGCAGCGTAGAATCAGGGCGGGAGACCCAGTACTTC. As protein: CASSVESGRETQYF.

The chain joins TRBV4-2 to TRBJ2-2; TRBD2 agrees at 11 bases. The CDR3 has 16 amino acids. Germline V lookup: CDR1 LGHNA, CDR2 YNFKEQ. V was clipped by 0 bases and J by 8 bases; unmatched bases: 5. The CDR3 nucleotides are TGTGCCAGCAGCCAAGAACTAGCGGGAGTGTCAGGGGAGCTGTTTTTT. It specifies CASSQELAGVSGELFF.

The chain links TRBV28 to TRBJ1-2, with D uncertain. Trimming shortened V by 7 bases and J by 2 bases, and 17 bases separated the two germline ends. The V gene's germline CDR1 is MDHEN and CDR2 SYDVKM. The CDR3 sequence is 15 residues long. The CDR3 protein is CASTTRVGSNYGYTF. In DNA form, the CDR3 reads TGTGCCAGCACAACTCGGGTGGGGAGCAACTATGGCTACACCTTC.